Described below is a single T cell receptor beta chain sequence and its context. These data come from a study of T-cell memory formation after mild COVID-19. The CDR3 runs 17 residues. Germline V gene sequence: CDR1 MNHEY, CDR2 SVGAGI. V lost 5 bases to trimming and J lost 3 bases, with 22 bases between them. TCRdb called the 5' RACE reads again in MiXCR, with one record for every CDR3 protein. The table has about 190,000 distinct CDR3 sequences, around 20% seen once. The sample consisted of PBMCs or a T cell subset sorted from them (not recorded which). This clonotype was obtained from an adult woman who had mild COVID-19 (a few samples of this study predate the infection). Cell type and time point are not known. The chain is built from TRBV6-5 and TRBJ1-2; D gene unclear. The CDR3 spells CASSRARSGISDYGYTF. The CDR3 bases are TGTGCCAGCAGTCGAGCCAGGAGCGGGATATCGGACTATGGCTACACCTTC.